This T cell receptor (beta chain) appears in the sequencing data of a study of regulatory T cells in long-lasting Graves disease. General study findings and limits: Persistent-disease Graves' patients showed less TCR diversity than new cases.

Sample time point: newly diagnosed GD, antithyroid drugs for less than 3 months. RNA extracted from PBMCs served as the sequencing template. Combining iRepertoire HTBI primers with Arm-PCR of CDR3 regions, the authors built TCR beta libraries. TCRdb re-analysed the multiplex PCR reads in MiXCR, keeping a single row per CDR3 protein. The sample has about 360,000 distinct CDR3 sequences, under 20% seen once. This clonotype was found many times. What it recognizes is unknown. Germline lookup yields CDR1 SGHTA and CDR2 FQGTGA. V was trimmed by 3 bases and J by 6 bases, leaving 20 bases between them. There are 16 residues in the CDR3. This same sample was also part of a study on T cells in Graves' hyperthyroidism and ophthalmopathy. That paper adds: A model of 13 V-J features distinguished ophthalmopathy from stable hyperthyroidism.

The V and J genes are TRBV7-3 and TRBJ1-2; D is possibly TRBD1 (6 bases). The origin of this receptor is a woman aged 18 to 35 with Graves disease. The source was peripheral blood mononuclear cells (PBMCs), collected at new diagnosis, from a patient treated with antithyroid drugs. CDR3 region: CASSLAPRGSSHGYTF. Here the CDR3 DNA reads TGTGCCAGCAGCTTGGCTCCTAGGGGGTCCTCCCATGGCTACACCTTC.